The 14 T cell receptor beta chains presented below share a single source sample, sequenced in a study of PD-1 blockade in mismatch repair-deficient tumors listed by TCRdb under 2017. Libraries were built with the immunoSEQ multiplex PCR assay. This immuneACCESS table, as held by TCRdb, lists in-frame sequences with V and J called but not all clones. Of the missing ones, under half trace to an unresolved V gene in checked studies; the others have no known cause. Within this sample are some 120,000 clones, with roughly 86% of them counted one time only. The top ten clones comprise approximately 12% of the sample. Sequenced here: peripheral blood, sampled approximately 69 weeks after starting pembrolizumab. The receptors were sampled from an adult with mismatch repair-deficient cancer.

The CDR3 loop is CASSIDQGNTEAFF. The CDR3, as DNA: TGTGCCAGTAGTATAGACCAAGGGAACACTGAAGCTTTCTTT. The rearrangement uses TRBV19 and TRBJ1-1; the D is unclear. Germline V CDR1 and CDR2: LNHDA, SQIVND (reference sequence). V lost 0 bases to trimming and J lost 1 base, with 6 bases between them. The CDR3 length is 14 residues. The entire variable domain, with the rest obtained from reference TRBV19 and TRBJ1-1, is as follows: DGGITQSPKYLFRKEGQNVTLSCEQNLNHDAMYWYRQDPGQGLRLIYYSQIVNDFQKGDIAEGYSVSREKKESFPLTVTSAQKNPTAFYLCASSIDQGNTEAFFGQGTRLTVV.

The chain employs TRBV7-6 and TRBJ2-7, with 10 bases that match TRBD2. With V trimmed by 1 base and J by 2 bases, 8 bases remained unmatched. The CDR3 sequence is 17 residues long. The germline gives CDR1 SGHVS, CDR2 FNYEAQ. The CDR3 region has the DNA TGTGCCAGCAGCTTAGGGAATAGCGGGAGGATCGCCTACGAGCAGTACTTC. Protein product: CASSLGNSGRIAYEQYF.

The rearrangement joins TRBV7-9 to TRBJ2-4; D is perhaps TRBD1 (5 bases). Germline CDR1 is SEHNR and CDR2 is FQNEAQ (reference sequence). With 1 base removed from V and 9 bases from J, the gap between germline ends came to 7 bases. The CDR3 loop spans 12 amino acids. In DNA form, the CDR3 reads TGTGCCAGCAGCTTAGGACAGAGCATTCAGTACTTC. Translated: CASSLGQSIQYF.

The J gene is TRBJ2-1, the V gene TRBV9; D unresolved. The CDR3 has 13 residues. Germline CDR1 reads SGDLS; CDR2 reads YYNGEE. Trimming removed 0 bases at V and 7 bases at J, with 8 bases between. The CDR3 is CASSVDPRNEQFF. CDR3 sequence (DNA): TGTGCCAGCAGCGTAGACCCCAGGAATGAGCAGTTCTTC.

The rearrangement uses TRBV28 and TRBJ2-7, with TRBD1 matching over 7 bases. The germline gives CDR1 MDHEN, CDR2 SYDVKM. The CDR3 is 14 amino acids. Trimming took 9 bases from V and 0 from J; bases not matched to a gene: 8. CDR3 coding DNA: TGTGCCAGTCGACCCACAGGGGCCTCCTACGAGCAGTACTTC. Protein sequence: CASRPTGASYEQYF.

V gene TRBV6-4 combines with J gene TRBJ2-3, with 10 positions matching TRBD1. With V trimmed by 4 bases and J by 14 bases, 9 bases remained unmatched. The germline gives CDR1 MRHNA, CDR2 SNTAGT. The CDR3 is 13 amino acids. The CDR3 DNA follows: TGTGCCAGCAGTGCGGGGACAGGGGATAAGTCGTATTTT. Encoded protein: CASSAGTGDKSYF.

This clone was detected once. CDR3: CASSQEWGGSYEQYF. CDR3 bases: TGCGCCAGCAGCCAAGAGTGGGGGGGCTCCTACGAGCAGTACTTC. V and J are TRBV4-1 and TRBJ2-7, with 7 bases fitting TRBD2. This CDR3 comprises 15 residues. CDR1 is MGHRA, CDR2 YSYEKL, per germline. Losses at the gene ends were 0 bases for V and 0 bases for J; bases not matched to a gene: 2.

V and J are TRBV6-1 and TRBJ1-2; no clear D gene. The CDR3 has 12 amino acids. Trimming stripped 8 bases from V and 6 bases from J, with 13 bases between. CDR1 MNHNS and CDR2 SASEGT come from the germline V gene. CDR3 residues: CASGIGKDGYTF. CDR3 sequence (DNA): TGTGCCAGCGGGATCGGGAAGGATGGCTACACCTTC.

The rearrangement joins TRBV30 to TRBJ2-3; maybe TRBD2 (7 bases). V was pared by 8 bases and J by 6 bases, with 18 bases between. The germline V gene encodes CDR1 GTSNPN and CDR2 SVGIG (reference sequence). CDR3 length: 13 amino acids. In DNA form, the CDR3 reads TGTGCCCGGGGGGCCACTTGGGGGGATACGCAGTATTTT. It codes for CARGATWGDTQYF.

V and J are TRBV6-1 and TRBJ2-5; D unclear. Germline CDR1 and CDR2: MNHNS and SASEGT. V lost 6 bases, J lost 1 base, and 0 bases lay in between. This CDR3 spans 10 amino acids. For the CDR3, the DNA is TGTGCCAGCAGCCAAGAGACCCAGTACTTC. This encodes CASSQETQYF.

The V gene is TRBV5-1, the J gene TRBJ1-1; D possibly corresponds to TRBD1 (5 bases). Germline lookup yields CDR1 SGHRS and CDR2 YFSETQ. The V end was cut by 3 bases, the J end by 2 bases, with 11 bases between. The CDR3 is 14 amino acids. The CDR3: CASSSSTVNTEAFF. CDR3 nucleotides: TGCGCCAGCAGCTCCTCGACAGTCAACACTGAAGCTTTCTTT.

This clone was picked up one time. The chain employs TRBV27 and TRBJ2-3; possible D gene TRBD2, 6 bases. Germline lookup yields CDR1 MNHEY and CDR2 SMNVEV (reference sequence). The CDR3 totals 13 residues. Trimming took off 3 bases at V and 8 bases at J, with 12 bases between the two ends. The CDR3 nucleotides read TGTGCCAGCAGTTTTAGGAGGGAAGCTACGCAGTATTTT. It yields the protein CASSFRREATQYF.

The chain uses TRBV5-1 and TRBJ1-4, with 10 positions matching TRBD1. Per the germline V gene, CDR1 is SGHRS and CDR2 is YFSETQ. Germline trimming cut 4 bases from V and 8 bases from J; bases unmatched to any gene: 8. CDR3 length: 15 residues. CDR3 bases: TGCGCCAGCAGCACTCGGGGACAGGGGACGGAAAAACTGTTTTTT. This encodes CASSTRGQGTEKLFF.

This chain joins TRBV4-1 and TRBJ1-1; 10 bases are shared with TRBD1. Losses at the gene ends were 5 bases for V and 3 bases for J; bases not matched to a gene: 6. Germline CDR1 and CDR2: MGHRA and YSYEKL. CDR3 length: 15 amino acids. Here the CDR3 DNA reads TGCGCCAGCAGCAAGACAGGGGGCCTGGACACTGAAGCTTTCTTT. Translation: CASSKTGGLDTEAFF.